Presented here are 2 T cell receptor beta chains from one specimen sequenced in a study of technical replicates of blood from a handful of donors (dated by TCRdb to 2016 to 2017). Library method: the immunoSEQ multiplex PCR assay. TCRdb retrieved this table from immuneACCESS and kept in-frame rearrangements only. Not all clones are present; in checked studies, unresolved V genes account for under half, and no reason is known for the remainder. This sample holds 75,000 to 95,000 clones; approximately 90% were observed only once. The top ten clonotypes cover approximately 0.42% of the sample. Sequences were obtained from T cells isolated from PBMCs. Receptors were obtained from a human donor in good health.

V and J are TRBV13 and TRBJ1-1, with 9 bases fitting TRBD1. Germline trimming cut 4 bases from V and 5 bases from J; bases unmatched to any gene: 5. The germline V gene has CDR1 PRHDT and CDR2 FYEKMQ (reference sequence). This CDR3 has 14 amino acids. Written as DNA, the CDR3 is TGTGCCAGCAGCTGGGGACAGGGAGAAACTGAAGCTTTCTTT. It yields the protein CASSWGQGETEAFF.

The chain links TRBV11-2 to TRBJ2-1, with TRBD2 identical over 11 bases. V lost 4 bases and J lost 7; bases outside the gene matches: 6. CDR1 is SGHAT, CDR2 FQNNGV, per germline. CDR3 size: 15 residues. CDR3 nucleotides: TGTGCCAGCAGCTCCTTCCTAGCGGGAGGAAATGAGCAGTTCTTC. Translating gives CASSSFLAGGNEQFF.